The 25 T cell receptor beta chains below come from one sample, sequenced in a study of response to subunit inactivated influenza vaccine. TCRdb ran MiXCR on the RT-PCR reads and lists one entry per CDR3 protein. This table has 550,000 to 600,000 distinct CDR3 sequences, about an eighth appearing once. This specimen consisted of PBMCs from blood, obtained on the day of vaccination. The receptors shown here come from a middle-aged man who received an inactivated influenza vaccine.

This clonotype was counted ten times or more. The CDR3 bases are TGTGCCAGCAGCCCTGGGACTAGCGGGAGATGGCAGTACTTC. Translated: CASSPGTSGRWQYF. This chain joins TRBV3-1 and TRBJ2-7, with 14 bases matching TRBD2. The length of the CDR3 is 14 residues. With 4 bases clipped from V and 9 bases from J, the junction kept 5 bases outside the gene matches. Germline lookup yields CDR1 LGHDT and CDR2 YNNKEL (reference sequence).

This clonotype was seen only a few times. The V and J genes are TRBV20-1 and TRBJ1-6; D is unresolved. This CDR3 is built from 14 residues. Germline V gene lookup returns CDR1 DFQATT and CDR2 SNEGSKA (reference sequence). Between the trimmed V and J ends, which lost 4 bases and 5 bases, there was a span of 12 bases. CDR3 coding DNA: TGCAGTGCTATTCCCGCAGCCCATAATTCACCCCTCCACTTT. It is translated as CSAIPAAHNSPLHF.

The rearrangement uses TRBV11-2 and TRBJ2-7, with 8 bases lining up with TRBD1. The V gene's germline CDR1 is SGHAT and CDR2 FQNNGV. The length of the CDR3 is 16 residues. The V segment lost 3 bases and the J segment 2 bases; nucleotides outside the gene matches: 9. DNA of the CDR3: TGTGCCAGCAGCTTCAGGACAGGGTCACGGACCTACGAGCAGTACTTC. It yields the protein CASSFRTGSRTYEQYF.

This clonotype was seen at least ten times. The chain links TRBV12-3 or TRBV12-4 to TRBJ2-5; unclear D gene. V was clipped by 3 bases and J by 1 base, with 6 bases between them. This CDR3 spans 13 amino acids. In DNA form, the CDR3 reads TGTGCCAGCAGTTTGTCCACCCAAGAGACCCAGTACTTC. It yields the protein CASSLSTQETQYF.

The chain recombines TRBV11-2 with TRBJ2-2; 11 nucleotides agree with TRBD2. Per germline, CDR1 SGHAT and CDR2 FQNNGV. The V gene end was trimmed by 1 base and the J gene end by 7 bases; junction bases not matched to a gene: 8. This CDR3 is 17 amino acids long. The CDR3 DNA reads as TGTGCCAGCAGCTTAGTATTAGCGGGAGGGCCGGTCGGGGAGCTGTTTTTT. It translates to CASSLVLAGGPVGELFF.

This clonotype was detected many times. This rearrangement joins TRBV28 to TRBJ1-1; D remains ambiguous. CDR3 length: 13 residues. Trimming removed 4 bases from V and 6 bases from J, with 12 bases in between. Germline V CDR1 and CDR2: MDHEN, SYDVKM. This CDR3 reads CASSSPRTAEAFF. In DNA form, the CDR3 reads TGTGCCAGCAGTTCGCCCAGGACTGCTGAAGCTTTCTTT.

V is TRBV10-3 and J is TRBJ2-1; 8 bases map to TRBD1. CDR3 length: 13 amino acids. V was clipped by 4 bases and J by 9 bases; unmatched bases: 5. Germline V CDR1 and CDR2: ENHRY, SYGVKD. CDR3 residues: CAISVSGQGEQFF. Here the CDR3 DNA reads TGTGCCATCAGTGTATCCGGACAGGGTGAGCAGTTCTTC.

This clonotype has only a few counts. The genes are TRBV19 and TRBJ2-1; 8 bases line up with TRBD2. Losses at the gene ends were 1 base for V and 4 bases for J; bases not matched to a gene: 3. This CDR3 is 15 amino acids long. CDR1 and CDR2 from the germline V gene are LNHDA and SQIVND (reference sequence). The DNA for the CDR3 is TGTGCCAGTAGTATAGCCCGGGGGGGATACAATGAGCAGTTCTTC. Translating it yields CASSIARGGYNEQFF.

The chain uses TRBV12-3 or TRBV12-4 and TRBJ2-1; D may be TRBD1 (6 bases). The CDR3 totals 15 residues. The germline V and J ends were trimmed by 2 bases and 9 bases, with 17 bases remaining between them. CDR3 residues: CASSLNTGKGGEQFF. CDR3 bases: TGTGCCAGCAGTTTAAACACAGGGAAAGGTGGTGAGCAGTTCTTC.

The V call is TRBV4-3, the J call TRBJ2-6; 7 bases fit TRBD1. The CDR3 has 18 residues. The V gene end was trimmed by 1 base and the J gene end by 1 base; junction bases not matched to a gene: 7. Per the germline V gene, CDR1 is LGHNA and CDR2 is YSLEER. The CDR3 sequence: CASSQANDRVSGANVLTF. In DNA form, the CDR3 reads TGCGCCAGCAGCCAAGCGAACGACAGGGTTTCTGGGGCCAACGTCCTGACTTTC.

This clonotype came up a few times. The gene calls are TRBV5-1 and TRBJ1-2, with D possibly matching TRBD1 (5 bases). Germline V gives CDR1 SGHRS, CDR2 YFSETQ. CDR3 length equals 13 residues. V lost 4 bases and J lost 3, with 10 bases in between. The CDR3 sequence: CASSIDSDYGYTF. CDR3 coding DNA: TGCGCCAGCAGCATTGACAGCGACTATGGCTACACCTTC.

The chain employs TRBV20-1 and TRBJ2-5; 7 bases align to TRBD1. Germline CDR1 and CDR2: DFQATT and SNEGSKA (reference sequence). The CDR3 totals 15 residues. The trim removed 3 bases at V and 4 bases at J, leaving 11 bases unmatched. The CDR3 reads CSASRQGGAGETQYF. The CDR3 DNA is TGCAGTGCTAGTCGACAGGGTGGGGCTGGAGAGACCCAGTACTTC.

This clonotype was observed at least ten times. The V call is TRBV28, the J call TRBJ2-3; 7 nucleotides agree with TRBD2. Germline CDR1 reads MDHEN; CDR2 reads SYDVKM. The CDR3 length is 14 residues. V lost 8 bases to trimming and J lost 1 base; unmatched junction nucleotides: 6. The CDR3 protein is CASLSLAGTDTQYF. The CDR3 DNA is TGTGCCAGCCTTAGTCTAGCGGGCACAGATACGCAGTATTTT.

DNA of the CDR3: TGTGCCAGCAGTTTCGAGACACTTAATCAGCCCCAGCATTTT. It is translated as CASSFETLNQPQHF. This sequence joins TRBV12-3 or TRBV12-4 and TRBJ1-5, with D hard to call. Trimming took off 3 bases at V and 4 bases at J, with 10 bases between the two ends. The CDR3 totals 14 residues.

This clonotype appeared a few times. CDR3 DNA sequence: TGTGCCAGCAGTACTCAACGGACTAGCGGGAGGAATGAGCAGTTCTTC. Encoded protein: CASSTQRTSGRNEQFF. V gene TRBV6-2 or TRBV6-3 combines with J gene TRBJ2-1; 14 bases align to TRBD2. From germline, CDR1 is MNHEY and CDR2 SVGEGT. After removal of 5 bases from V and 7 bases from J, the junction contained 7 bases not matched to a gene. The CDR3 is made up of 16 amino acids.

This clonotype was counted many times. The chain recombines TRBV12-3 or TRBV12-4 with TRBJ2-6; 8 bases line up with TRBD2. This CDR3 is 16 amino acids long. V was pared by 7 bases and J by 2 bases, with 7 bases of the junction left unmatched. CDR3 sequence: CASTPGGVTGANVLTF. The DNA of the CDR3 is TGTGCCAGCACCCCGGGGGGGGTCACTGGGGCCAACGTCCTGACTTTC.

The chain joins TRBV20-1 to TRBJ2-1, with TRBD1 identical over 10 bases. The length of the CDR3 is 18 residues. The J segment lost 1 base and the V segment lost 2 bases, leaving 11 bases of the junction unmatched. In germline, CDR1 is DFQATT, CDR2 SNEGSKA (reference sequence). The CDR3 protein is CSARSRDRGRGSYNEQFF. The CDR3, as DNA: TGCAGTGCTAGATCCCGGGACAGGGGTCGAGGGTCCTACAATGAGCAGTTCTTC.

The sample holds a few counts of this clonotype. The chain joins TRBV12-3 or TRBV12-4 to TRBJ2-2, with a possible D match to TRBD2 (5 bases). The CDR3 contains 16 residues. The V end was cut by 3 bases, the J end by 7 bases, with 18 bases between. The CDR3 DNA reads TGTGCCAGCAGTTTTACACCGACCCGGACTCACGGGGAGCTGTTTTTT. Its protein product is CASSFTPTRTHGELFF.

This clonotype was picked up a small number of times. The rearrangement links TRBV18 to TRBJ1-1; D is uncertain. V dropped 3 bases and J dropped 1 base, with 9 bases sitting between them. Per germline, CDR1 KGHSH and CDR2 LQKENI. CDR3 length: 14 residues. This chain's CDR3 is CASSPLAANTEAFF. CDR3 nucleotide sequence: TGTGCCAGCTCACCGCTGGCGGCGAACACTGAAGCTTTCTTT.

V gene TRBV4-2 combines with J gene TRBJ2-7, with TRBD2 matching 8 bases. The CDR3 sequence is 15 residues long. Trimming removed 1 base from V and 6 bases from J; junction bases left unmatched: 8. CDR1 LGHNA and CDR2 YNFKEQ come from the germline V gene. CDR3 DNA: TGTGCCAGCAGCCAAGGGAGCGGGAGAGACTCCGAGCAGTACTTC. Its protein product is CASSQGSGRDSEQYF.

The genes are TRBV4-1 and TRBJ2-5; D is ambiguous. The CDR3 has 15 residues. V gave up 0 bases and J gave up 4 bases, with 12 bases separating them. CDR1 is MGHRA and CDR2 is YSYEKL in the germline V gene. DNA for the CDR3: TGCGCCAGCAGCCAAGATGTTTCCAGTCGAGAGACCCAGTACTTC. Translated, it gives CASSQDVSSRETQYF.

Ten or more counts support this clonotype. J is TRBJ2-1 and V is TRBV24-1, with TRBD2 matching 7 bases. The CDR3 runs 15 residues. Germline trimming cut 5 bases from V and 1 base from J; bases unmatched to any gene: 4. From germline, CDR1 is KGHDR and CDR2 SFDVKD. Here the CDR3 reads CATSGGSGSYNEQFF. For the CDR3, the DNA is TGTGCCACCAGTGGCGGGAGTGGGTCCTACAATGAGCAGTTCTTC.

In this sample, this clonotype turned up a few times. This chain joins TRBV11-2 and TRBJ2-5, with D tentatively TRBD1 (6 bases). V was shortened by 8 bases and J by 6 bases, with 28 bases between the two germline ends. The CDR3 runs to 17 residues. The germline gives CDR1 SGHAT, CDR2 FQNNGV. CDR3 amino acids: CASLTSTDALGAKTQYF. CDR3 nucleotides: TGTGCCAGCCTGACATCAACCGACGCCCTGGGGGCGAAGACCCAGTACTTC.

This clonotype was observed at least ten times. The chain links TRBV7-2 to TRBJ2-5; 7 nucleotides line up with TRBD2. Losses at the gene ends were 1 base for V and 6 bases for J; bases not matched to a gene: 14. The germline V gene has CDR1 SGHTA and CDR2 FQGNSA. The CDR3 runs to 17 residues. The DNA for the CDR3 is TGTGCCAGCAGCTTAGAGCCCCGCGGGAGTAATCGAAAGACCCAGTACTTC. It encodes CASSLEPRGSNRKTQYF.

This clonotype has just a few counts. This chain's CDR3 is CATSRGGFEGRRETQYF. CDR3 bases: TGTGCCACCAGCAGAGGTGGATTCGAGGGGCGGAGAGAGACCCAGTACTTC. The V and J genes are TRBV15 and TRBJ2-5; the D call may be TRBD1 or TRBD2 (5 bases each). Germline V gives CDR1 LNHNV, CDR2 YYDKDF (reference sequence). The CDR3 sequence is 17 residues long. V lost 1 base, J lost 4 bases, and 19 bases lay in between.